This TCR beta chain comes out of a study of T cells in Graves' hyperthyroidism and ophthalmopathy. The study, taken as a whole, reports: Classification by a 13 V-J model distinguished ophthalmopathy from stable hyperthyroidism.

Researchers amplified the TCR beta CDR3 regions from RNA transcripts. The HTBI primer set drove a first-round RT-PCR of the TCR CDR3. TCRdb recomputed calls from the multiplex PCR reads with MiXCR, one row per CDR3 protein. Altogether around 200,000 distinct CDR3 sequences are present, 17% being singletons, with the ten largest covering around 29%. The germline gives CDR1 SEHNR, CDR2 FQNEAQ (reference sequence). This CDR3 comprises 15 residues. Trimming removed 5 bases from V and 5 bases from J, with 16 bases in between. A word on this clonotype: Its antigen is not identified.

The rearrangement uses TRBV7-9 and TRBJ2-1; D is uncertain. Source material: blood. This TCR derives from a woman in her forties or fifties with Graves' hyperthyroidism. The CDR3 protein is CASSPTHTLDNEQFF. The CDR3 DNA reads as TGTGCCAGCAGCCCGACCCACACCTTGGACAATGAGCAGTTCTTC.